Each of the 21 T cell receptor beta chains below was sequenced from the same sample in a study of shared clonotypes between healthy human individuals. Measured with immunoSEQ multiplex PCR; TCRdb has only the in-frame clones, and not every one. The sample gives approximately 810,000 clones, 80% to 95% of which show up once; about 25% is in the top ten. Naive CD8 cells were CD45RO-negative, positively selected for CCR7, excluding terminally differentiated effector memory CD45RA+ cells. The material sequenced was naive CD8+ T cells sorted from blood. Receptors originate from a man under 40 in good health.

V is TRBV2 and J is TRBJ2-1; TRBD2 matches at 8 bases. The ends lost 0 bases at V and 0 bases at J; junction bases unmatched: 4. This CDR3 has 17 amino acids. From germline, CDR1 is SNHLY and CDR2 FYNNEI. CDR3 sequence: CASSEAVTSGSYNEQFF. The CDR3 bases are TGTGCCAGCAGTGAAGCAGTAACTAGCGGCTCCTACAATGAGCAGTTCTTC.

V is TRBV14 and J is TRBJ2-3; 8 bases agree with TRBD2. The germline gives CDR1 SGHDN, CDR2 FVKESK. The V segment lost 1 base and the J segment 4 bases; nucleotides outside the gene matches: 7. There are 16 residues in the CDR3. The CDR3 sequence: CASSQGRLARSDTQYF. The CDR3 DNA is TGTGCCAGCAGCCAAGGAAGACTAGCGCGGTCAGATACGCAGTATTTT. Using reference TRBV14 and TRBJ2-3 for the parts outside the CDR3, the full variable domain is EAGVTQFPSHSVIEKGQTVTLRCDPISGHDNLYWYRRVMGKEIKFLLHFVKESKQDESGMPNNRFLAERTGGTYSTLKVQPAELEDSGVYFCASSQGRLARSDTQYFGPGTRLTVL.

The chain joins TRBV2 to TRBJ2-1; 10 bases align to TRBD2. CDR1 and CDR2 (germline): SNHLY, FYNNEI. This CDR3 region has 15 residues. Trimming cost V 2 bases and J 13 bases; bases outside gene matches: 11. In DNA, the CDR3 is TGTGCCAGCAGTGAACTATTACTAGCGGGATATGGTCAGTTCTTC. This codes for CASSELLLAGYGQFF.

The V call is TRBV2, the J call TRBJ2-7, with 7 bases that match TRBD2. The V gene end was trimmed by 2 bases and the J gene end by 4 bases; junction bases not matched to a gene: 2. Germline assignment: CDR1 SNHLY and CDR2 FYNNEI. The CDR3 covers 13 residues. Here the CDR3 reads CASSETSEYEQYF. As DNA, the CDR3 is TGTGCCAGCAGTGAAACTAGCGAGTACGAGCAGTACTTC.

The genes are TRBV28 and TRBJ2-1, with TRBD2 matching 9 bases. V shed 6 bases and J 6 bases; nucleotides not matched to a gene: 9. Germline V lookup: CDR1 MDHEN, CDR2 SYDVKM. The CDR3 runs 15 residues. CDR3 protein: CASSLLLAGSNEQFF. The CDR3 DNA reads TGTGCCAGCAGCCTTCTTCTAGCGGGGTCCAATGAGCAGTTCTTC.

The chain is built from TRBV7-9 and TRBJ1-1; TRBD1 agrees at 9 bases. The V gene end was trimmed by 3 bases and the J gene end by 3 bases; junction bases not matched to a gene: 5. CDR3 length: 15 residues. Germline V gene lookup returns CDR1 SEHNR and CDR2 FQNEAQ (reference sequence). In DNA form, the CDR3 reads TGTGCCAGCAGCTTGACCGGGACAGGGTACACTGAAGCTTTCTTT. Amino acids: CASSLTGTGYTEAFF.

The chain uses TRBV11-3 and TRBJ2-1; 7 bases align to TRBD1. This CDR3 region has 14 residues. The junction had 4 bases not matched to a gene; V was cut back by 0 bases and J by 8 bases. Germline V gives CDR1 SGHNT, CDR2 YENEEA. CDR3 loop: CASSLETGYHEQFF. CDR3 bases: TGTGCCAGCAGCTTAGAGACAGGGTACCATGAGCAGTTCTTC.

This clone was counted a single time. This chain uses TRBV27 with TRBJ2-3, with 14 bases aligning to TRBD2. The ends lost 6 bases at V and 0 bases at J; junction bases unmatched: 11. The CDR3 loop spans 19 amino acids. Germline CDR1 is MNHEY and CDR2 is SMNVEV (reference sequence). For the CDR3, the DNA is TGTGCCAGCAGCCGACCGGGGACTAGCGGGAGTGGCAGCACAGATACGCAGTATTTT. Residues: CASSRPGTSGSGSTDTQYF.

V gene TRBV7-3 combines with J gene TRBJ2-2, with 8 positions matching TRBD2. The CDR3 runs 13 residues. CDR1 SGHTA and CDR2 FQGTGA come from the germline V gene. With V trimmed by 8 bases and J by 7 bases, 6 bases remained unmatched. CDR3: CASPPGGGGELFF. CDR3 in DNA: TGTGCCAGCCCCCCGGGGGGGGGCGGGGAGCTGTTTTTT.

The rearrangement joins TRBV28 to TRBJ1-5; D gene uncertain. The V and J ends lost 5 bases and 4 bases respectively, with 12 bases between them. Germline CDR1 and CDR2: MDHEN and SYDVKM. The CDR3 has 14 amino acids. The CDR3: CASSLVSQNQPQHF. The CDR3 bases are TGTGCCAGCAGTCTTGTCTCTCAAAATCAGCCCCAGCATTTT.

This clone has a single count. The chain has TRBV11-2 and TRBJ2-2, with 7 positions matching TRBD1. The ends lost 5 bases at V and 2 bases at J; junction bases unmatched: 2. Germline lookup yields CDR1 SGHAT and CDR2 FQNNGV. The CDR3 sequence is 14 residues long. CDR3 amino acids: CASSRDRNTGELFF. The DNA of the CDR3 is TGTGCCAGCAGCCGGGACAGAAACACCGGGGAGCTGTTTTTT.

The chain carries TRBV30 and TRBJ1-1, with no clear D. The CDR3 has 12 residues. The germline gives CDR1 GTSNPN, CDR2 SVGIG (reference sequence). The V gene lost 6 bases and the J gene lost 1 base, with 9 bases spanning the gap. Here the CDR3 DNA reads TGTGCCTGTGGACCGTCGAACACTGAAGCTTTCTTT. Protein: CACGPSNTEAFF. The full variable domain, in which reference TRBV30 and TRBJ1-1 provide the parts outside the CDR3, is SQTIHQWPATLVQPVGSPLSLECTVEGTSNPNLYWYRQAAGRGLQLLFYSVGIGQISSEVPQNLSASRPQDRQFILSSKKLLLSDSGFYLCACGPSNTEAFFGQGTRLTVV.

The chain uses TRBV28 and TRBJ2-7; D is possibly TRBD1 or TRBD2 (5 bases each). CDR3 length equals 14 residues. Germline V CDR1 and CDR2: MDHEN, SYDVKM. The ends were cut back, 5 bases at V and 0 bases at J, with 11 bases in the middle. CDR3 region: CASSPGTPSYEQYF. The CDR3 DNA reads as TGTGCCAGCAGTCCCGGGACCCCCTCCTACGAGCAGTACTTC.

The V gene is TRBV6-6, the J gene TRBJ2-1; 13 nucleotides agree with TRBD2. The CDR3 consists of 15 residues. The germline V gene encodes CDR1 MNHNY and CDR2 SVGAGI (reference sequence). V lost 6 bases to trimming and J lost 7 bases; unmatched junction nucleotides: 6. This CDR3 reads CASRYGTSGNNEQFF. In DNA, the CDR3 is TGTGCCAGCAGGTACGGGACTAGCGGGAATAATGAGCAGTTCTTC.

The chain joins TRBV27 to TRBJ2-1, with TRBD2 matching over 12 bases. The CDR3 consists of 18 residues. Germline-derived CDR1 and CDR2 are MNHEY and SMNVEV (reference sequence). J lost 0 bases, V lost 4 bases, and 7 bases had no gene match. CDR3 protein: CASSYGLAGPVSYNEQFF. The CDR3 DNA reads TGTGCCAGCAGTTACGGACTAGCGGGACCCGTCTCCTACAATGAGCAGTTCTTC.

This chain uses TRBV5-1 with TRBJ2-3, with D possibly TRBD2 on 5 matching bases. Per the germline V gene, CDR1 is SGHRS and CDR2 is YFSETQ. V lost 5 bases and J lost 8, with 9 bases in between. The CDR3 contains 11 residues. The CDR3 nucleotides are TGCGCCAGCAGGGCCGGGGTTACGCAGTATTTT. This translates into CASRAGVTQYF.

V is TRBV27 and J is TRBJ1-1; possibly TRBD1 for D (6 bases). The V end was cut by 2 bases, the J end by 4 bases, with 11 bases between. Germline assignment: CDR1 MNHEY and CDR2 SMNVEV (reference sequence). The CDR3 consists of 14 residues. CDR3 protein: CASSLLGRGTEAFF. CDR3 nucleotides: TGTGCCAGCAGTTTACTCGGCAGGGGCACTGAAGCTTTCTTT.

The chain is built from TRBV5-1 and TRBJ2-5; TRBD2 aligns across 12 bases. V shed 6 bases and J 5 bases; nucleotides not matched to a gene: 17. Germline CDR1 is SGHRS and CDR2 is YFSETQ. The CDR3 runs to 18 residues. The CDR3 protein is CASNGGLAGLMGEETQYF. DNA of the CDR3: TGCGCCAGCAACGGTGGACTAGCGGGACTAATGGGGGAGGAGACCCAGTACTTC.

V usage is TRBV6-1 and J usage is TRBJ2-7, with D perhaps TRBD1 or TRBD2 (5 bases each). The CDR3 extends over 18 amino acids. V shed 2 bases and J shed 2 bases, with 22 bases lying between them. Germline lookup yields CDR1 MNHNS and CDR2 SASEGT. CDR3 nucleotide sequence: TGTGCCAGCAGTGAATCGGGGCTAGTGGACATCCGAACCTACGAGCAGTACTTC. Protein: CASSESGLVDIRTYEQYF.

This chain connects TRBV27 to TRBJ1-4; 9 bases map to TRBD1. The V and J ends lost 2 bases and 6 bases, in that order; junction bases with no gene match: 4. Germline-derived CDR1 and CDR2 are MNHEY and SMNVEV (reference sequence). This CDR3 comprises 15 residues. The DNA for the CDR3 is TGTGCCAGCAGTTTACTCTGGACAGGGGATGAAAAACTGTTTTTT. Its protein is CASSLLWTGDEKLFF.

The CDR3, as DNA: TGTGCCAGCAGCTTAGAGCGGACAGGGGGCTACGAGCAGTACTTC. This sequence encodes CASSLERTGGYEQYF. This rearrangement joins TRBV7-6 to TRBJ2-7, with 10 bases lining up with TRBD1. Germline V gives CDR1 SGHVS, CDR2 FNYEAQ. The V segment lost 1 base and the J segment 3 bases; nucleotides outside the gene matches: 3. The CDR3 extends over 15 amino acids.